One and the same sample provided the 16 T cell receptor beta chains below, sequenced in a study of shared clonotypes between healthy human individuals. CD45RO-negative cells were positively selected for CCR7, leaving out terminally differentiated effector memory CD45RA+ cells. Here immunoSEQ multiplex PCR was the method, and the copy in TCRdb shows in-frame clones only, minus some. The sample includes 560,000 or so clones, about 95% of them seen just once. Material for sequencing was naive CD8+ T cells sorted from blood. These receptors were collected from a woman younger than 45 in good health.

The genes are TRBV6-6 and TRBJ1-2, with unresolved D. Germline CDR1 is MNHNY and CDR2 is SVGAGI (reference sequence). This CDR3 comprises 12 residues. Trimming cost V 6 bases and J 4 bases, with 9 bases left between them. The CDR3 loop is CASRSDFYGYTF. CDR3 DNA: TGTGCCAGCAGATCTGACTTCTATGGCTACACCTTC.

The CDR3 reads CASSLEVRGNTIYF. The CDR3 DNA follows: TGTGCCAGCAGCTTAGAAGTAAGGGGAAACACCATATATTTT. The chain combines TRBV7-9 with TRBJ1-3; D is unclear. Per germline, CDR1 SEHNR and CDR2 FQNEAQ (reference sequence). The CDR3 totals 14 residues. V dropped 1 base and J dropped 4 bases, with 8 bases sitting between them.

This sequence joins TRBV27 and TRBJ2-1; D remains unclear. The CDR3 has 13 residues. Germline V CDR1 and CDR2: MNHEY, SMNVEV (reference sequence). Trimming left V 7 bases short and J 8 bases short, with 15 bases between. The CDR3 DNA is TGTGCCAGCACACTCGTCGGAGCCCATGAGCAGTTCTTC. This encodes CASTLVGAHEQFF.

This clone was seen a single time. This rearrangement joins TRBV28 to TRBJ2-1, with D possibly TRBD1 on 6 matching bases. V dropped 6 bases and J dropped 8 bases, with 20 bases sitting between them. This CDR3 is 15 amino acids long. Germline lookup yields CDR1 MDHEN and CDR2 SYDVKM. The CDR3 protein is CASRPASWGLDEQFF. CDR3 nucleotides: TGTGCCAGCAGACCCGCCTCTTGGGGGCTCGATGAGCAGTTCTTC.

This chain uses TRBV7-9 with TRBJ2-7, with 13 bases identical to TRBD2. V lost 4 bases to trimming and J lost 2 bases; unmatched junction nucleotides: 5. The CDR3 loop spans 16 amino acids. Germline-derived CDR1 and CDR2 are SEHNR and FQNEAQ (reference sequence). The CDR3 DNA is TGTGCCAGCAGCTCGGGGACTAGCGGGGCCCCCTACGAGCAGTACTTC. Translated: CASSSGTSGAPYEQYF.

Written as DNA, the CDR3 is TGTGCCAGCAGTCCTCACCCCTACGAGCAGTACTTC. Its translation is CASSPHPYEQYF. The gene calls are TRBV27 and TRBJ2-5; D not resolved. The J call is doubtful: the DNA matches TRBJ2-7 better. CDR1 is MNHEY and CDR2 is SMNVEV in the germline V gene (reference sequence). The CDR3 has 12 amino acids.

The chain couples TRBV7-9 to TRBJ2-2; TRBD1 might be the D (6 bases). This CDR3 comprises 15 residues. Germline loops: CDR1 SEHNR, CDR2 FQNEAQ (reference sequence). Trimming stripped 5 bases from V and 5 bases from J, with 15 bases between. The CDR3 bases are TGTGCCAGCAGCGCAGGGACACCACTTACCGGGGAGCTGTTTTTT. Translated: CASSAGTPLTGELFF.

This chain links TRBV6-5 with TRBJ2-2, with TRBD2 matching 7 bases. This CDR3 has 14 residues. V lost 8 bases and J lost 7; bases outside the gene matches: 10. CDR1 is MNHEY, CDR2 SVGAGI, per germline. CDR3 loop: CASESPGGNGELFF. The CDR3 DNA is TGTGCCAGCGAGTCCCCCGGGGGGAACGGGGAGCTGTTTTTT.

For this clone: This same CDR3 is encoded by further DNA sequences in the sample. V usage is TRBV27 and J usage is TRBJ2-7, with D tentatively TRBD1 (5 bases). V gave up 8 bases and J gave up 1 base, with 9 bases separating them. CDR1 is MNHEY and CDR2 is SMNVEV in the germline V gene (reference sequence). This CDR3 contains 12 residues. CDR3 protein: CASGPGSYEQYF. The CDR3 coding sequence is TGTGCCAGCGGCCCAGGGTCCTACGAGCAGTACTTC.

This rearrangement joins TRBV27 to TRBJ2-7, with D possibly being TRBD2 (5 bases). CDR3 length equals 14 residues. The V and J ends lost 5 bases and 4 bases respectively, with 15 bases between them. CDR1 and CDR2 from the germline V gene are MNHEY and SMNVEV (reference sequence). CDR3 residues: CASSLGVRAYEQYF. As DNA, the CDR3 is TGTGCCAGCAGTCTCGGGGTAAGGGCGTACGAGCAGTACTTC.

V gene TRBV6-5 combines with J gene TRBJ2-7, with 7 nucleotides matching TRBD1. The trim removed 5 bases at V and 4 bases at J, leaving 5 bases unmatched. This CDR3 region has 13 residues. CDR1 MNHEY and CDR2 SVGAGI come from the germline V gene. CDR3 DNA: TGTGCCAGCAGTCAGGGACAGAAATACGAGCAGTACTTC. Its translation is CASSQGQKYEQYF.

V gene TRBV5-6 combines with J gene TRBJ1-2; D possibly corresponds to TRBD1 (5 bases). Deletions cut 3 bases from V and 6 bases from J, with 9 bases between. The CDR3 runs 12 residues. In germline, CDR1 is SGHDT, CDR2 YYEEEE. CDR3 DNA sequence: TGTGCCAGCAGCTGGAGGGGAGATGGCTACACCTTC. It is translated as CASSWRGDGYTF. Supplemented by reference TRBV5-6 and TRBJ1-2, the full variable domain reads DAGVTQSPTHLIKTRGQQVTLRCSPKSGHDTVSWYQQALGQGPQFIFQYYEEEERQRGNFPDRFSGHQFPNYSSELNVNALLLGDSALYLCASSWRGDGYTFGSGTRLTVV.

The chain has TRBV28 and TRBJ1-1; 10 bases align to TRBD1. Germline-derived CDR1 and CDR2 are MDHEN and SYDVKM. The CDR3 runs to 14 residues. The junction had 2 bases not matched to a gene; V was cut back by 3 bases and J by 4 bases. The CDR3 loop reads CASSFGDRGTEAFF. In DNA form, the CDR3 reads TGTGCCAGCAGTTTTGGGGACAGGGGCACTGAAGCTTTCTTT. The whole variable domain, filled in from reference TRBV28 and TRBJ1-1, reads DVKVTQSSRYLVKRTGEKVFLECVQDMDHENMFWYRQDPGLGLRLIYFSYDVKMKEKGDIPEGYSVSREKKERFSLILESASTNQTSMYLCASSFGDRGTEAFFGQGTRLTVV.

This clone was detected once. This rearrangement joins TRBV28 to TRBJ1-1; TRBD1 is a possible D gene (5 bases). The CDR3 is 15 residues long. The germline V and J ends were trimmed by 7 bases and 3 bases, with 18 bases remaining between them. Germline CDR1 is MDHEN and CDR2 is SYDVKM. The CDR3 loop is CASTSPREGDTEAFF. CDR3 DNA sequence: TGTGCCAGCACCTCTCCCAGAGAAGGGGACACTGAAGCTTTCTTT. The full variable domain, its missing parts supplied by reference TRBV28 and TRBJ1-1, is DVKVTQSSRYLVKRTGEKVFLECVQDMDHENMFWYRQDPGLGLRLIYFSYDVKMKEKGDIPEGYSVSREKKERFSLILESASTNQTSMYLCASTSPREGDTEAFFGQGTRLTVV.

This chain connects TRBV11-2 to TRBJ2-2; unclear D gene. V dropped 1 base and J dropped 3 bases, with 18 bases sitting between them. This CDR3 region has 18 residues. Looked up from germline, CDR1 is SGHAT and CDR2 is FQNNGV. The CDR3 DNA follows: TGTGCCAGCAGCTTAGGAACGAATAGAGTAATCTACACCGGGGAGCTGTTTTTT. As protein: CASSLGTNRVIYTGELFF.

This rearrangement joins TRBV11-2 to TRBJ1-5, with D hard to call. The V end lost 2 bases, the J end lost 0 bases, and 8 bases lay between the germline ends. The length of the CDR3 is 15 residues. Germline V gene data show CDR1 as SGHAT and CDR2 as FQNNGV. In DNA, the CDR3 is TGTGCCAGCAGCTTAAATGGCGATAGCAATCAGCCCCAGCATTTT. Amino acids: CASSLNGDSNQPQHF.